The present entry profiles one T cell receptor (beta chain) with its context. The sample comes from a study of blood T cell repertoires in COVID-19. Study information: PBMCs, B-cell-depleted T cells, or T cells provided the cDNA or gDNA that made up the material.

Libraries were prepared by immunoSEQ multiplex PCR; TCRdb keeps only in-frame clonotypes and omits some of them. The sample consists of 25,000 to 30,000 clones, roughly 65% of them appearing once. Germline V gene lookup returns CDR1 LNHDA and CDR2 SQIVND (reference sequence). V shed 0 bases, J shed 7 bases, and the junction held 6 bases outside the gene matches. The CDR3 has 15 amino acids. The receptor was isolated from a human donor in a cohort sampled during active COVID-19. V gene TRBV19 combines with J gene TRBJ2-1; 7 nucleotides match TRBD2. The sample comprised peripheral blood. The CDR3 coding sequence is TGTGCCAGTAGTATAGACCGAGTGGGGGGGAATGAGCAGTTCTTC. It specifies CASSIDRVGGNEQFF.